This TCR beta chain originates from a study of blood T cell repertoires in COVID-19. Grouping used clinical history reported by participants in a survey and questionnaire. The CDR3 spans 15 residues. Per germline, CDR1 SGDLS and CDR2 YYNGEE. Trimming cost V 5 bases and J 3 bases; bases outside gene matches: 10. As handled by the study authors: Reference gene primer amplification gave nucleated cell count estimates. TCRdb's copy holds only in-frame clones and misses some; the assay was immunoSEQ multiplex PCR. That table is the source of V, J and clone size, and D and trimming were worked out from the DNA. Seen here are about 190,000 clones, approximately 84% observed once, and the top ten hold 3.2%.

J is TRBJ1-2 and V is TRBV9, with 7 bases matching TRBD1. This clonotype was obtained from a woman in her thirties who had recovered from COVID-19. The sequencing sample was made of PBMCs or T cells enriched from blood (not recorded which). The CDR3 is CASRLTDRADYGYTF. The CDR3 coding sequence is TGTGCCAGCAGACTCACCGACAGGGCGGACTATGGCTACACCTTC.